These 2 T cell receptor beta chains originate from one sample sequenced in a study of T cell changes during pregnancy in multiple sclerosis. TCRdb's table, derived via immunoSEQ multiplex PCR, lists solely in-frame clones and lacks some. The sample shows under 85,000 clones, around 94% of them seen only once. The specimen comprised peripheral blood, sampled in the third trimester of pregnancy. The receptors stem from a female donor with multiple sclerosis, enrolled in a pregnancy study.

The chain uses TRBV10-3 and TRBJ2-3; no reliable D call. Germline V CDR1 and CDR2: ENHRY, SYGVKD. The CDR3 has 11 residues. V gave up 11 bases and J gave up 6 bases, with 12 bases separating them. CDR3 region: CAARTADTQYF. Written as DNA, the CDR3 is TGTGCCGCGCGTACCGCGGATACGCAGTATTTT.

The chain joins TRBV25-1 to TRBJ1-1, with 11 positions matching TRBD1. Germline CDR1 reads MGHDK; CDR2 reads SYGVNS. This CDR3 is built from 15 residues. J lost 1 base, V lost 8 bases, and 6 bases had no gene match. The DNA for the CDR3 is TGTGCCAGCCTGGACAGGGGGCTCCCGAACACTGAAGCTTTCTTT. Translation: CASLDRGLPNTEAFF.